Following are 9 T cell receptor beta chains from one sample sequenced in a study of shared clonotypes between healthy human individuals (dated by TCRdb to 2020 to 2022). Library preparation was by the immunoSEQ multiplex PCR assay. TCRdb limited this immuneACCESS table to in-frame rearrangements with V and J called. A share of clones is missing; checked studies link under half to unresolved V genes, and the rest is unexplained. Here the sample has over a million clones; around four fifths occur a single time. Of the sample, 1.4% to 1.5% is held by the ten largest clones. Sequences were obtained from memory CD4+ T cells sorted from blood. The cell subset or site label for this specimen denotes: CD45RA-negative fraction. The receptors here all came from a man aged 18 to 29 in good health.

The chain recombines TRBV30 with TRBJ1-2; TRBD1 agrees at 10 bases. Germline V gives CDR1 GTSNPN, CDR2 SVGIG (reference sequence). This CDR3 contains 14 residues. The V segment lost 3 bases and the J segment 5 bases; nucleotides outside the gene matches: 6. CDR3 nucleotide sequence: TGTGCCTGGAGGCCGGGACAGGGGACTTATGGCTACACCTTC. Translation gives CAWRPGQGTYGYTF.

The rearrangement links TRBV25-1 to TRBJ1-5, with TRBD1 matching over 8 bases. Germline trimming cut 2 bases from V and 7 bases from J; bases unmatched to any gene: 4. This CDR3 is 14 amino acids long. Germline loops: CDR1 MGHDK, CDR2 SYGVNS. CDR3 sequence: CASSETGGSQPQHF. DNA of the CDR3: TGTGCCAGCAGTGAAACAGGGGGAAGCCAGCCCCAGCATTTT.

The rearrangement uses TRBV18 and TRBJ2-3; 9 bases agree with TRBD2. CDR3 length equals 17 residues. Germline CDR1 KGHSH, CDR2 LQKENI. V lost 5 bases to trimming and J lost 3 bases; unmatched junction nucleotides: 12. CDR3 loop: CASSWGTVTSGTDTQYF. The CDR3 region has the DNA TGTGCCAGCTCATGGGGGACAGTGACTAGCGGTACAGATACGCAGTATTTT.

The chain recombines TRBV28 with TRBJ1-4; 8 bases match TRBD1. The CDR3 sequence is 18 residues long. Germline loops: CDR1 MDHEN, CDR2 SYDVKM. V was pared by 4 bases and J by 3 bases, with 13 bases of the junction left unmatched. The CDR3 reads CASSSGDRPWAANEKLFF. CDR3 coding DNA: TGTGCCAGCAGTTCCGGGGACAGGCCTTGGGCGGCTAATGAAAAACTGTTTTTT.

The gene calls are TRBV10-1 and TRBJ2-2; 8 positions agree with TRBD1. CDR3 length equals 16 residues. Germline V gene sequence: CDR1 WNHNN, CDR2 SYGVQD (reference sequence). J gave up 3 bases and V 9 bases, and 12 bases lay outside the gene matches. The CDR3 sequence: CASPERTGTDTGELFF. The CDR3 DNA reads TGCGCCAGTCCCGAACGGACAGGGACGGACACCGGGGAGCTGTTTTTT.

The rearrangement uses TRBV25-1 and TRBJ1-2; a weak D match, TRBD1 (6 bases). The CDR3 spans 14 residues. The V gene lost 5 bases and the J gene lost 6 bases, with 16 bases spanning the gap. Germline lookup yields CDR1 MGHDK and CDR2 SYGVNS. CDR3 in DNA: TGTGCCAGCAGTTCCAGGGGAGGGTCGGATGGCTACACCTTC. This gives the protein CASSSRGGSDGYTF.

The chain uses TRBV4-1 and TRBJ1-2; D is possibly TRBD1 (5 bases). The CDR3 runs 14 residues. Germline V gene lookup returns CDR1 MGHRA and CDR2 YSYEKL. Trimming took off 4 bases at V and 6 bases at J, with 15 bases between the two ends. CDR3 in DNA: TGCGCCAGCAGCCTAGGATGGGCGGGGGATGGCTACACCTTC. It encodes CASSLGWAGDGYTF.

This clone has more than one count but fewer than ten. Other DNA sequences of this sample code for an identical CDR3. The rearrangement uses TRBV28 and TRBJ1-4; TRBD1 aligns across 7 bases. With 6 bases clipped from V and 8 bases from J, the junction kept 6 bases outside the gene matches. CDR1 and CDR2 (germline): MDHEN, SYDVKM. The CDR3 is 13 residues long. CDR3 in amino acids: CASSTRTGEKLFF. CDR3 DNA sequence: TGTGCCAGCAGCACTCGGACAGGAGAAAAACTGTTTTTT.

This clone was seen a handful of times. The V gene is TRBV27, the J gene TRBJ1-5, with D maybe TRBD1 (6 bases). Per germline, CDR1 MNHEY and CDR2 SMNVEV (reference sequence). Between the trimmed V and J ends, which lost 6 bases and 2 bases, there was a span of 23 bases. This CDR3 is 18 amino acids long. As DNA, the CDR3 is TGTGCCAGCAGCAGAACCTCGGGGGCGGGTTTTGGCAATCAGCCCCAGCATTTT. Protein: CASSRTSGAGFGNQPQHF.